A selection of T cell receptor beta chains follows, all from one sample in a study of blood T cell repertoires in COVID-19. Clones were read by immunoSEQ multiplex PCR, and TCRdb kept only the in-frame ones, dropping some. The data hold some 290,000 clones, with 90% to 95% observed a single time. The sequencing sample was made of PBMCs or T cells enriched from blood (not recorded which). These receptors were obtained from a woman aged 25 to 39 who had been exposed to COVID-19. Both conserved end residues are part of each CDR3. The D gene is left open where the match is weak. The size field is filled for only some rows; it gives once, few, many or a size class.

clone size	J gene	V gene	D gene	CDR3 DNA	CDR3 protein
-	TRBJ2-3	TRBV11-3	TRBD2	TGTGCCAGCAGCTTAGGGGGGGGTAATCCTAGCACAGATACGCAGTATTTT	CASSLGGGNPSTDTQYF
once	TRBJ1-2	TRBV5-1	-	TGCGCCAGCAGCTTGGAGGAGGCCCGACGAGGCTACACCTTC	CASSLEEARRGYTF
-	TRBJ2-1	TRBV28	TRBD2	TGTGCCAGCAGTATACTAGCGGGGGGGGCCAATGAGCAGTTCTTC	CASSILAGGANEQFF
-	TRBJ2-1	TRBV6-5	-	TGTGCCAGCAGTTACGGAGGGTTTTCCTACAATGAGCAGTTCTTC	CASSYGGFSYNEQFF
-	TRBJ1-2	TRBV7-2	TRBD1	TGTGCCAGCAGCTTACTGGACAGGTACTATGGCTACACCTTC	CASSLLDRYYGYTF
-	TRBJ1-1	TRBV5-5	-	TGTGCCAGCACTATCATGGGTGGTCAGGGTTCAGCTTTCTTT	CASTIMGGQGSAFF
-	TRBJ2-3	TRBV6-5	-	TGTGCCATTCGTACTAACCCGGCGGATACGCAGTATTTT	CAIRTNPADTQYF
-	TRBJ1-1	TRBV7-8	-	TGTGCCAGCAGCTTAGTTCCAGGGCGGACTGAAGCTTTCTTT	CASSLVPGRTEAFF
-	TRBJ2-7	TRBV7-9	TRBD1	TGTGCCAGCAGCGGCCGGACAGGGACATACTACGAGCAGTACTTC	CASSGRTGTYYEQYF
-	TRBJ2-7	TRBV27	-	TGTGCCAGCAGAGAGACAGCCTCAGGCCATCCCTACGAGCAGTACTTC	CASRETASGHPYEQYF
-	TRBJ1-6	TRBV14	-	TGTGCCAGCAGCCAATATTCCGGTTTCTCCTATAATTCACCCCTCCACTTT	CASSQYSGFSYNSPLHF
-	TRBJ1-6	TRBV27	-	TGTGCCAGCAGGATGACCCAGGGTTTGAATTCACCCCTCCACTTT	CASRMTQGLNSPLHF
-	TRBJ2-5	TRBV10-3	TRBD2	TGTGCCATCAGTGGACTAGCGGGGGGCGTGATGGAGACCCAGTACTTC	CAISGLAGGVMETQYF
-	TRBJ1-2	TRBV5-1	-	TGCGCCAGCAGCTTCAGTCAGGGCTATGGCTACACCTTC	CASSFSQGYGYTF
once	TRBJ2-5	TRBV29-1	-	TGCAGCGTTGCCGACGGTGGGGGACTTCTATTCCTCCATCAAGAGACCCAGTACTTC	CSVADGGGLLFLHQETQYF
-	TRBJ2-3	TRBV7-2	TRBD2	TGTGCCAGCAGCTTGGCTGGGACTAGCGCTAGCACAGATACGCAGTATTTT	CASSLAGTSASTDTQYF
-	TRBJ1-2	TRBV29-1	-	TGCAGCGTCGCACAACGGGGGGTCTATGGCTACACCTTC	CSVAQRGVYGYTF
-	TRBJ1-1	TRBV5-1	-	TGCGCCAGCAGCGAGACCAGGGGCCCCACTGAAGCTTTCTTT	CASSETRGPTEAFF
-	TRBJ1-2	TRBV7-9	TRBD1	TGTGCCAGCAGCTTAGCGAAGGGACAGGGGATTCGTGGCTACACCTTC	CASSLAKGQGIRGYTF
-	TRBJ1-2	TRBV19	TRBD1	TGTGCCAGTAGTACACAAGGACAGGCCAGATATGGCTACACCTTC	CASSTQGQARYGYTF
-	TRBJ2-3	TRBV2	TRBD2	TGTGCCAGCACGACTAGCGGGGCGGGGTCAGATACGCAGTATTTT	CASTTSGAGSDTQYF
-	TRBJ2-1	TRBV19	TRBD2	TGTGCCAGTAGTATAACTAGCGGGCTAAATGAGCAGTTCTTC	CASSITSGLNEQFF
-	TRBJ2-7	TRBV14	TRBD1	TGTGCCAAAACCCGGACAGGGGGCTACGAGCAGTACTTC	CAKTRTGGYEQYF
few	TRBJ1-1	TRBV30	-	TGTGCCTGGAGTCGAGTAGGAGGTGAAGCTTTCTTT	CAWSRVGGEAFF
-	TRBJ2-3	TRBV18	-	TGTGCCAGCTCACCACCAACCGGCCGGGTCCCTACCACAGATACGCAGTATTTT	CASSPPTGRVPTTDTQYF
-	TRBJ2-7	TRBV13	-	TGTGCCAGCAGCTATAGGGGGACCTCCTACGAGCAGTACTTC	CASSYRGTSYEQYF
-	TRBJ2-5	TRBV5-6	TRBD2	TGTGCCAGCCACTTGGTAGCGGGGGGGCATGAGACCCAGTACTTC	CASHLVAGGHETQYF
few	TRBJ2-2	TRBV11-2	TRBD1	TGTGCCAGCAGCATACAGGGGGTTAGCACCGGGGAGCTGTTTTTT	CASSIQGVSTGELFF
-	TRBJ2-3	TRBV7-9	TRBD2	TGTGCCAGCAGCTTCTTAGCGGGGGCGGCCACGGATACGCAGTATTTT	CASSFLAGAATDTQYF
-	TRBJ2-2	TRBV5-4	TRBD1	TGTGCCAGCAGCCCGAGGGGACAGGCCAACACCGGGGAGCTGTTTTTT	CASSPRGQANTGELFF
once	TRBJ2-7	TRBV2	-	TGTGCCAGCAGTGTTTCAGGCTACGAGCAGTACTTC	CASSVSGYEQYF
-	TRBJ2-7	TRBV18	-	TGTGCCAGCTCAGCGGTCGAAATCTACGAGCAGTACTTC	CASSAVEIYEQYF
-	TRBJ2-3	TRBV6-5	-	TGTGCCAGCAGTTACACTCGGGGGGCGGATACGCAGTATTTT	CASSYTRGADTQYF
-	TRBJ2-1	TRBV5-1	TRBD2	TGCGCCAGCAGCCGGTCCCCTTCTAGCGGGGGGGCCCATGAGCAGTTCTTC	CASSRSPSSGGAHEQFF
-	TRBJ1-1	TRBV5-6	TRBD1	TGTGCCAGCAGCTTCACGACAGGGTGGTCCCCGAACACTGAAGCTTTCTTT	CASSFTTGWSPNTEAFF
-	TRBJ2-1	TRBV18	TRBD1	TGTGCCAGCTCACCACCGTATCCAGGGGGCTACGAGCAGTTCTTC	CASSPPYPGGYEQFF
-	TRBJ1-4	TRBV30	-	TGTGCCTGGAGTGTAAGGGGAACCCTTAATGAAAAACTGTTTTTT	CAWSVRGTLNEKLFF
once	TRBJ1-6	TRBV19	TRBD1	TGTGCCAGTAGTATAACGACGGGCAGGGGGAATTCACCCCTCCACTTT	CASSITTGRGNSPLHF
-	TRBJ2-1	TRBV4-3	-	TGCGCCAGCAGCATTCTAGGAGGGTCCTACAATGAGCAGTTCTTC	CASSILGGSYNEQFF
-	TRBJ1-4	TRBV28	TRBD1	TGTGCCAGCGGGAAGACAGGGGGCAGTGAAAAACTGTTTTTT	CASGKTGGSEKLFF
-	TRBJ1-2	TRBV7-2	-	TGTGCCAGCGCCCGGGGTAACCGACCCTATGGCTACACCTTC	CASARGNRPYGYTF
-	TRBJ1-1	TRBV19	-	TGTGCCAGTAGTACGGGGATGAACACTGAAGCTTTCTTT	CASSTGMNTEAFF
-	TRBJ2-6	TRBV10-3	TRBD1	TGTGCCATCAGGGACGTCCCGGGACAGGGGGACGGGGCCAACGTCCTGACTTTC	CAIRDVPGQGDGANVLTF
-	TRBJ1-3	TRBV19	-	TGTGCCAGTAGCGGTATGAGAAACACCATATATTTT	CASSGMRNTIYF
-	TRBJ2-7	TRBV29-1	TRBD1	TGCAGCGTTCTCGGGACAGGGGGGAACTACGAGCAGTACTTC	CSVLGTGGNYEQYF
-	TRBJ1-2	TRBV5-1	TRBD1	TGCGCCAGCAGCTTCAGGGGGGACTATGGCTACACCTTC	CASSFRGDYGYTF
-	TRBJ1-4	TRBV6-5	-	TGTGCCAGCAGTTACTCGGAGACAACTAATGAAAAACTGTTTTTT	CASSYSETTNEKLFF
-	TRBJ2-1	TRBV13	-	TGTGCCAGCAGCTTAAGTGGGGGGGCCGTTGAGCAGTTCTTC	CASSLSGGAVEQFF
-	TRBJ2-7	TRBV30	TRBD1	TGTGCCTGGAGTGTAAACCGGTGGGACAGGGACTCCTTTAGCTCCTACGAGCAGTACTTC	CAWSVNRWDRDSFSSYEQYF
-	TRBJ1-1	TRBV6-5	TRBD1	TGTGCCAGCAGGGACAGGACAGGGCGGACTGAAGCTTTCTTT	CASRDRTGRTEAFF
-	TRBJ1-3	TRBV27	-	TGTGCCAGCAGTCCTGGACAGCGAAACACCATATATTTT	CASSPGQRNTIYF
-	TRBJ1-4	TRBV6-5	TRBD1	TGTGCCAGCAGGGACAGGGTTAATGAAAAACTGTTTTTT	CASRDRVNEKLFF
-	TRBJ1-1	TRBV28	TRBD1	TGTGCCAGCAGTTTGGGACAGGGTTTTCGAACTGAAGCTTTCTTT	CASSLGQGFRTEAFF
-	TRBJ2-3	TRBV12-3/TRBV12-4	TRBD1	TGTGCCAGCAGTCTACCAGACAGGGTCGCGCAGTATTTT	CASSLPDRVAQYF
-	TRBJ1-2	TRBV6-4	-	TGTGCCAGCAGTGACTCGGACAAAAGAAGGCGCACCTTC	CASSDSDKRRRTF
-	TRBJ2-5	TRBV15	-	TGTGCCACCAGCGTCGGGTTACAAGAGACCCAGTACTTC	CATSVGLQETQYF
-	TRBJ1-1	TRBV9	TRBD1	TGTGCCAGCAGCGCGACAGGGCAACCCACTGAAGCTTTCTTT	CASSATGQPTEAFF
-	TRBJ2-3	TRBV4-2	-	TGTGCCAGCAGCCAACTCGGAGGGGGGGGCACAGATACGCAGTATTTT	CASSQLGGGGTDTQYF
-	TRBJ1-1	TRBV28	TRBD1	TGTGCCAGCAGTTGGGGACAGGGTGGCACTGAAGCTTTCTTT	CASSWGQGGTEAFF